This T cell receptor (beta chain) was profiled in a study of T cells in Graves' hyperthyroidism and ophthalmopathy. Study observations and caveats: Before onset, by a median of approximately 5.9 months, the model predicted ophthalmopathy.

Amplified TCR beta CDR3 regions came from RNA transcripts. HTBI primers were the set used in a first-round RT-PCR of the TCR CDR3. TCRdb re-analysed the multiplex PCR reads in MiXCR, keeping a single row per CDR3 protein. The table records under 350,000 distinct CDR3 sequences, around 15% of them present only once. V shed 0 bases, J shed 9 bases, and the junction held 8 bases outside the gene matches. This CDR3 comprises 16 residues. CDR1 SGHTA and CDR2 FQGTGA come from the germline V gene. A few counts support this clonotype. Its antigen remains unknown. The chain carries TRBV7-3 and TRBJ2-1; 10 nucleotides align to TRBD2. The clonotype originates from a woman aged 60-75 years with Graves' ophthalmopathy. Sequenced sample: blood. CDR3 region: CASSLTPGLAGGEQFF. CDR3 DNA sequence: TGTGCCAGCAGCTTAACCCCGGGGTTAGCGGGGGGTGAGCAGTTCTTC. Variable domain in full (rest from reference TRBV7-3 and TRBJ2-1): GAGVSQTPSNKVTEKGKYVELRCDPISGHTALYWYRQSLGQGPEFLIYFQGTGAADDSGLPNDRFFAVRPEGSVSTLKIQRTERGDSAVYLCASSLTPGLAGGEQFFGPGTRLTVL.